A selection of T cell receptor beta chains follows, all from one sample in a study of blood T cell repertoires in COVID-19. Data came from immunoSEQ multiplex PCR; TCRdb stores just in-frame clones and leaves some out. The sample lists some 420,000 clones, 85% to 90% seen once, with approximately 1.2% in the top ten. Material for sequencing was PBMCs or T cells enriched from blood (not recorded which). These receptors were taken from a man aged 30 to 45 who had recovered from COVID-19. Both conserved end residues are part of each CDR3. A D gene is named only where the DNA matches it firmly. Only part of the rows carry a size: once, few, many, or a class if the clone is expanded.

J gene: TRBJ1-1
D gene: .
V gene: TRBV19
clone size: few
CDR3 protein: CASSIEFEAFF
CDR3 DNA: TGTGCCAGTAGTATCGAGTTCGAAGCTTTCTTT

J gene: TRBJ1-2
D gene: .
V gene: TRBV7-9
clone size: .
CDR3 protein: CASSLGTIPSYGYTF
CDR3 DNA: TGTGCCAGCAGCTTAGGTACTATTCCTAGCTATGGCTACACCTTC

J gene: TRBJ1-4
D gene: .
V gene: TRBV19
clone size: .
CDR3 protein: CASSSNRNNEKLFF
CDR3 DNA: TGTGCCAGTAGTTCCAACAGGAATAATGAAAAACTGTTTTTT

J gene: TRBJ1-1
D gene: .
V gene: TRBV29-1
clone size: once
CDR3 protein: CSVAGRITEAFF
CDR3 DNA: TGCAGCGTGGCGGGCCGAATCACTGAAGCTTTCTTT

J gene: TRBJ1-5
D gene: .
V gene: TRBV28
clone size: .
CDR3 protein: CASSLLQYSNQPQHF
CDR3 DNA: TGTGCCAGCAGTTTATTACAGTATAGCAATCAGCCCCAGCATTTT

J gene: TRBJ2-7
D gene: TRBD1
V gene: TRBV9
clone size: .
CDR3 protein: CASSARTGEAYEQYF
CDR3 DNA: TGTGCCAGCAGCGCCCGGACAGGGGAAGCCTACGAGCAGTACTTC

J gene: TRBJ1-1
D gene: TRBD1
V gene: TRBV14
clone size: .
CDR3 protein: CASSHSEDRVNTEAFF
CDR3 DNA: TGTGCCAGCAGCCATTCTGAAGACAGGGTAAACACTGAAGCTTTCTTT

J gene: TRBJ1-5
D gene: TRBD1
V gene: TRBV4-1
clone size: .
CDR3 protein: CASSQEAGGLGQPQHF
CDR3 DNA: TGCGCCAGCAGCCAAGAAGCAGGGGGCTTAGGTCAGCCCCAGCATTTT

J gene: TRBJ1-5
D gene: .
V gene: TRBV3-1/TRBV3-2
clone size: many
CDR3 protein: CASSQETGSNQPQHF
CDR3 DNA: TGTGCCAGCAGCCAAGAAACGGGGAGCAATCAGCCCCAGCATTTT

J gene: TRBJ1-1
D gene: TRBD1
V gene: TRBV3-1/TRBV3-2
clone size: .
CDR3 protein: CASSQFAGQGNTEAFF
CDR3 DNA: TGTGCCAGCAGCCAATTCGCGGGACAGGGGAACACTGAAGCTTTCTTT

J gene: TRBJ1-6
D gene: TRBD1
V gene: TRBV14
clone size: .
CDR3 protein: CASSQGTGGDFSYNSPLHF
CDR3 DNA: TGTGCCAGCAGCCAAGGAACAGGGGGGGATTTCTCCTATAATTCACCCCTCCACTTT

J gene: TRBJ1-5
D gene: .
V gene: TRBV7-9
clone size: .
CDR3 protein: CASSSTDSNQPQHF
CDR3 DNA: TGTGCCAGCAGCTCGACTGATAGCAATCAGCCCCAGCATTTT

J gene: TRBJ2-3
D gene: .
V gene: TRBV5-4
clone size: .
CDR3 protein: CASSTGTDTQYF
CDR3 DNA: TGTGCCAGCAGTACAGGCACAGATACGCAGTATTTT

J gene: TRBJ2-7
D gene: .
V gene: TRBV5-1
clone size: .
CDR3 protein: CASRQGASGTYEQYF
CDR3 DNA: TGCGCCAGCCGTCAGGGGGCTAGCGGAACCTACGAGCAGTACTTC

J gene: TRBJ2-4
D gene: TRBD2
V gene: TRBV5-1
clone size: once
CDR3 protein: CASSTTSGSLNIQYF
CDR3 DNA: TGCGCCAGCAGCACAACTAGCGGGAGCTTGAACATTCAGTACTTC

J gene: TRBJ2-2
D gene: TRBD1
V gene: TRBV5-4
clone size: .
CDR3 protein: CASSLQQGAGELFF
CDR3 DNA: TGTGCCAGCAGCTTGCAACAGGGGGCCGGGGAGCTGTTTTTT

J gene: TRBJ2-3
D gene: .
V gene: TRBV5-1
clone size: .
CDR3 protein: CASSPLLRASNADTQYF
CDR3 DNA: TGCGCCAGCAGCCCCCTACTGCGGGCGTCCAACGCAGATACGCAGTATTTT

J gene: TRBJ2-7
D gene: TRBD1
V gene: TRBV18
clone size: .
CDR3 protein: CASSPGTGSYEQYF
CDR3 DNA: TGTGCCAGCTCACCAGGGACAGGGTCCTACGAGCAGTACTTC

J gene: TRBJ2-5
D gene: .
V gene: TRBV10-2
clone size: .
CDR3 protein: CASSRQAQETQYF
CDR3 DNA: TGCGCCAGCAGCCGACAGGCCCAAGAGACCCAGTACTTC

J gene: TRBJ1-1
D gene: .
V gene: TRBV27
clone size: .
CDR3 protein: CASSLWTGGEAFF
CDR3 DNA: TGTGCCAGCAGTCTATGGACGGGGGGTGAAGCTTTCTTT

J gene: TRBJ2-1
D gene: TRBD2
V gene: TRBV5-1
clone size: once
CDR3 protein: CASSPNHLAGGIGDEQFF
CDR3 DNA: TGCGCCAGCAGCCCCAACCATCTAGCGGGAGGTATTGGCGATGAGCAGTTCTTC

J gene: TRBJ1-2
D gene: .
V gene: TRBV21-1
clone size: .
CDR3 protein: CASSKGAYGYTF
CDR3 DNA: TGTGCCAGCAGCAAGGGGGCCTATGGCTACACCTTC

J gene: TRBJ2-3
D gene: TRBD2
V gene: TRBV7-2
clone size: .
CDR3 protein: CASSLALAGVDTQYF
CDR3 DNA: TGTGCCAGCAGCTTAGCGCTAGCGGGAGTAGATACGCAGTATTTT

J gene: TRBJ2-4
D gene: .
V gene: TRBV5-8
clone size: .
CDR3 protein: CASSLGGADIQYF
CDR3 DNA: TGTGCCAGCAGCTTAGGAGGGGCTGACATTCAGTACTTC

J gene: TRBJ1-6
D gene: TRBD1
V gene: TRBV10-1
clone size: .
CDR3 protein: CASSRGGPDSPLHF
CDR3 DNA: TGCGCCAGCAGCCGAGGGGGCCCCGATTCACCCCTCCACTTT

J gene: TRBJ1-3
D gene: .
V gene: TRBV2
clone size: few
CDR3 protein: CASSWTGAQGPDSVRNTIYF
CDR3 DNA: TGTGCCAGCTCTTGGACCGGGGCCCAGGGGCCCGACTCGGTTCGAAACACCATATATTTT

J gene: TRBJ2-5
D gene: TRBD2
V gene: TRBV27
clone size: .
CDR3 protein: CASSFLSGRNPVTQYF
CDR3 DNA: TGTGCCAGCAGTTTCCTTAGCGGGAGGAACCCTGTGACCCAGTACTTC

J gene: TRBJ2-3
D gene: .
V gene: TRBV10-1
clone size: .
CDR3 protein: CASSEGRTDTQYF
CDR3 DNA: TGCGCCAGCAGTGAGGGCAGGACAGATACGCAGTATTTT

J gene: TRBJ2-7
D gene: .
V gene: TRBV12-3/TRBV12-4
clone size: .
CDR3 protein: CASSFGGPPQYF
CDR3 DNA: TGTGCCAGCAGTTTTGGAGGACCGCCTCAGTACTTC

J gene: TRBJ2-1
D gene: TRBD2
V gene: TRBV5-1
clone size: .
CDR3 protein: CASRSDPAGVAHGEQFF
CDR3 DNA: TGCGCCAGCCGCTCGGACCCAGCGGGAGTCGCCCATGGTGAGCAGTTCTTC

J gene: TRBJ1-2
D gene: .
V gene: TRBV30
clone size: once
CDR3 protein: CAWRRGGGGYTF
CDR3 DNA: TGTGCCTGGAGACGAGGGGGGGGAGGCTACACCTTC

J gene: TRBJ1-2
D gene: .
V gene: TRBV19
clone size: .
CDR3 protein: CASSIGGGAGYGYTF
CDR3 DNA: TGTGCCAGTAGTATAGGCGGGGGCGCAGGCTATGGCTACACCTTC

J gene: TRBJ2-5
D gene: TRBD2
V gene: TRBV5-4
clone size: .
CDR3 protein: CASSWTNSGRAGETQYF
CDR3 DNA: TGTGCCAGCAGCTGGACCAATAGCGGGAGGGCGGGAGAGACCCAGTACTTC

J gene: TRBJ2-7
D gene: .
V gene: TRBV7-2
clone size: .
CDR3 protein: CASSLGAGREQYF
CDR3 DNA: TGTGCCAGCAGCTTAGGTGCGGGGCGCGAGCAGTACTTC

J gene: TRBJ2-3
D gene: TRBD1
V gene: TRBV30
clone size: .
CDR3 protein: CAGAGTGTADTQYF
CDR3 DNA: TGTGCCGGAGCCGGGACAGGGACTGCAGATACGCAGTATTTT

J gene: TRBJ1-5
D gene: .
V gene: TRBV18
clone size: .
CDR3 protein: CASSPTGLNQPQHF
CDR3 DNA: TGTGCCAGCTCACCGACAGGACTCAATCAGCCCCAGCATTTT

J gene: TRBJ1-6
D gene: .
V gene: TRBV28
clone size: .
CDR3 protein: CASSLIPGDNSPLHF
CDR3 DNA: TGTGCCAGCAGTTTAATCCCAGGGGATAATTCACCCCTCCACTTT

J gene: TRBJ2-1
D gene: .
V gene: TRBV30
clone size: .
CDR3 protein: CAWKRPSSYNEQFF
CDR3 DNA: TGTGCCTGGAAGCGTCCTAGCTCCTACAATGAGCAGTTCTTC

J gene: TRBJ1-2
D gene: .
V gene: TRBV5-5
clone size: .
CDR3 protein: CASTLLPGEGYGYTF
CDR3 DNA: TGTGCCAGCACCCTCCTCCCGGGGGAGGGCTATGGCTACACCTTC

J gene: TRBJ1-3
D gene: .
V gene: TRBV28
clone size: .
CDR3 protein: CASSLAGSGNTIYF
CDR3 DNA: TGTGCCAGCAGTTTGGCAGGTTCGGGAAACACCATATATTTT

J gene: TRBJ1-5
D gene: .
V gene: TRBV27
clone size: .
CDR3 protein: CASSLSWGVNQPQHF
CDR3 DNA: TGTGCCAGCAGTTTATCTTGGGGGGTCAATCAGCCCCAGCATTTT

J gene: TRBJ1-1
D gene: .
V gene: TRBV5-8
clone size: .
CDR3 protein: CASSLLPGWNTEAFF
CDR3 DNA: TGTGCCAGCAGCTTGTTGCCAGGATGGAACACTGAAGCTTTCTTT

J gene: TRBJ2-7
D gene: TRBD2
V gene: TRBV5-8
clone size: .
CDR3 protein: CASSLVSGAYEQYF
CDR3 DNA: TGTGCCAGCAGCTTGGTGAGCGGGGCGTACGAGCAGTACTTC

J gene: TRBJ2-1
D gene: TRBD2
V gene: TRBV5-1
clone size: .
CDR3 protein: CASSLTSGSHNEQFF
CDR3 DNA: TGCGCCAGCAGCTTAACTAGCGGGAGTCACAATGAGCAGTTCTTC

J gene: TRBJ1-1
D gene: .
V gene: TRBV11-2
clone size: .
CDR3 protein: CASSVGSGLNTEAFF
CDR3 DNA: TGTGCCAGCAGCGTGGGGTCAGGGCTCAACACTGAAGCTTTCTTT

J gene: TRBJ2-7
D gene: TRBD1
V gene: TRBV24-1
clone size: few
CDR3 protein: CATSDPGQGYEQYF
CDR3 DNA: TGTGCCACCAGTGATCCCGGACAGGGCTACGAGCAGTACTTC

J gene: TRBJ1-1
D gene: TRBD1
V gene: TRBV19
clone size: .
CDR3 protein: CASSSAGTVNTEAFF
CDR3 DNA: TGTGCCAGTAGTTCGGCCGGGACAGTGAACACTGAAGCTTTCTTT

J gene: TRBJ2-1
D gene: TRBD2
V gene: TRBV11-2
clone size: .
CDR3 protein: CASSKTSGAHGEQFF
CDR3 DNA: TGTGCCAGCAGCAAGACTAGCGGGGCCCATGGTGAGCAGTTCTTC

J gene: TRBJ2-7
D gene: .
V gene: TRBV3-1/TRBV3-2
clone size: once
CDR3 protein: CASSQLDSYYEQYF
CDR3 DNA: TGTGCCAGCAGCCAATTAGACAGCTACTACGAGCAGTACTTC

J gene: TRBJ2-2
D gene: .
V gene: TRBV24-1
clone size: .
CDR3 protein: CATSSGSNTGELFF
CDR3 DNA: TGTGCCACCAGTAGCGGCTCGAACACCGGGGAGCTGTTTTTT

J gene: TRBJ2-7
D gene: TRBD1
V gene: TRBV28
clone size: .
CDR3 protein: CASRSGQSSYEQYF
CDR3 DNA: TGTGCCAGCAGGTCGGGACAGAGCTCCTACGAGCAGTACTTC

J gene: TRBJ1-2
D gene: TRBD1
V gene: TRBV2
clone size: once
CDR3 protein: CARQGQGILDYGYTF
CDR3 DNA: TGTGCCAGACAGGGGCAGGGGATCTTAGACTATGGCTACACCTTC